One and the same sample provided the 3 T cell receptor beta chains below, sequenced in a study of control samples from healthy donors and cancer patients. Here immunoSEQ multiplex PCR was the method, and the copy in TCRdb shows in-frame clones only, minus some. Here the sample spans 120,000 to 150,000 clones, over 85% being singletons. Sequenced: blood. The receptors come from a young man in good health.

This chain connects TRBV2 to TRBJ2-5; possible D gene TRBD2, 5 bases. Trimming left V 8 bases short and J 2 bases short, with 9 bases between. Germline V gene lookup returns CDR1 SNHLY and CDR2 FYNNEI. The CDR3 extends over 12 amino acids. The DNA for the CDR3 is TGTGCCAGCGGGAGCCGACAAGAGACCCAGTACTTC. It yields the protein CASGSRQETQYF.

The V call is TRBV4-3, the J call TRBJ1-1; tentative D call: TRBD1 (5 bases). This CDR3 region has 14 residues. Germline-derived CDR1 and CDR2 are LGHNA and YSLEER. V dropped 5 bases and J dropped 2 bases, with 12 bases sitting between them. The CDR3 loop reads CASSRGRANTEAFF. The CDR3 DNA reads TGCGCCAGCAGCAGGGGACGAGCAAACACTGAAGCTTTCTTT.

The CDR3 sequence is CAWNPGGREKLFF. DNA of the CDR3: TGTGCCTGGAACCCAGGGGGAAGAGAAAAACTGTTTTTT. The V call is TRBV30, the J call TRBJ1-4; 7 positions match TRBD1. This CDR3 region has 13 residues. The junction had 7 bases not matched to a gene; V was cut back by 4 bases and J by 8 bases. Germline V gene lookup returns CDR1 GTSNPN and CDR2 SVGIG (reference sequence).